This entry features one T cell receptor beta chain sequence. Produced via immunoSEQ multiplex PCR; TCRdb's table is partial and in-frame only. Of tens of thousands of clones in the sample, approximately 94% were seen once. Between the trimmed V and J ends, which lost 1 base and 2 bases, there was a span of 8 bases. The CDR3 covers 14 residues. The germline V gene has CDR1 SGHTA and CDR2 FQGNSA. This record belongs to a study of control samples from healthy donors and cancer patients. The chain joins TRBV7-2 to TRBJ2-5; D unresolved. Material for sequencing was PBMCs. The sequence was obtained from a man under 40 with colorectal cancer. In DNA form, the CDR3 reads TGTGCCAGCAGCTTAGACCCGAGGCAAGAGACCCAGTACTTC. It is translated as CASSLDPRQETQYF.